Below, one T cell receptor (beta chain) is given with its context. Expressed TCRB transcripts got sequenced, as all isolated RNA was reverse transcribed. Sequenced by immunoSEQ multiplex PCR; TCRdb stores in-frame clones only, minus some. The data contain some 250,000 clones, less than 35% of them singletons. The data were taken from a study of beta chain features in type 1 diabetes. Trimming took 3 bases from V and 0 from J, leaving 12 bases between them. CDR1 and CDR2 (germline): KGHSH, LQKENI. The CDR3 consists of 16 residues. V usage is TRBV18 and J usage is TRBJ2-1, with D possibly matching TRBD2 (6 bases). Sample: central memory CD4+ T cells from blood. This receptor was taken from a man aged 30 to 39 in good health. DNA for the CDR3: TGTGCCAGCTCACCCTTTGCTAGCGACTCCTACAATGAGCAGTTCTTC. Encoded protein: CASSPFASDSYNEQFF.